One and the same sample provided the 5 T cell receptor beta chains below, sequenced in a study of blood T cell repertoires in COVID-19. The table came from immunoSEQ multiplex PCR; TCRdb's copy has only in-frame clones and leaves some out. The table lists a few hundred thousand clones, roughly 87% of them singletons. The sequencing input was PBMCs or T cells enriched from blood (not recorded which). The receptors come from a woman aged 25-40 years who had recovered from COVID-19.

The V and J genes are TRBV10-3 and TRBJ2-1; 10 bases are a match to TRBD2. V dropped 2 bases and J dropped 3; count of bases not matched to a gene: 4. Germline V CDR1 and CDR2: ENHRY, SYGVKD. This CDR3 region has 16 residues. CDR3 loop: CAISEGAGGNYNEQFF. DNA of the CDR3: TGTGCCATCAGTGAGGGAGCGGGGGGGAACTACAATGAGCAGTTCTTC.

This chain connects TRBV10-3 to TRBJ2-3, with 11 bases matching TRBD2. The CDR3 totals 15 residues. Germline assignment: CDR1 ENHRY and CDR2 SYGVKD. J gave up 0 bases and V 4 bases, and 0 bases lay outside the gene matches. The CDR3 reads CAISVAGGSTDTQYF. The CDR3 nucleotides read TGTGCCATCAGTGTAGCGGGGGGGAGCACAGATACGCAGTATTTT.

V usage is TRBV10-2 and J usage is TRBJ2-1; D may be TRBD2 (6 bases). This CDR3 has 14 amino acids. Deletions cut 5 bases from V and 4 bases from J, with 12 bases between. Germline V gene data show CDR1 as WSHSY and CDR2 as SAAADI. DNA for the CDR3: TGCGCCAGCAGTCGGGACTGGCCGTACAATGAGCAGTTCTTC. Translating it yields CASSRDWPYNEQFF.

The chain combines TRBV14 with TRBJ2-7; 8 bases are a match to TRBD2. The CDR3 is 16 amino acids. V dropped 1 base and J dropped 4; count of bases not matched to a gene: 9. Germline CDR1 SGHDN, CDR2 FVKESK. The chain's CDR3 is CASSQGRGSGVYEQYF. CDR3 bases: TGTGCCAGCAGCCAAGGTCGGGGTAGCGGGGTTTACGAGCAGTACTTC.

This chain connects TRBV28 to TRBJ1-4; TRBD1 is a possible D gene (6 bases). V lost 4 bases and J lost 7, with 16 bases in between. The germline V gene has CDR1 MDHEN and CDR2 SYDVKM. This CDR3 has 15 amino acids. DNA for the CDR3: TGTGCCAGCAGTTCCGCCTACAGGGAGTCTGAAAAACTGTTTTTT. Translating gives CASSSAYRESEKLFF.